This is a list of T cell receptor beta chains from one sample in a study of control samples from healthy donors and cancer patients. Here immunoSEQ multiplex PCR was the method, and the copy in TCRdb shows in-frame clones only, minus some. The table records 150,000 to 200,000 clones, roughly 94% of them present only once. The sequenced sample consisted of blood. These receptor sequences come from a woman in her forties in good health. CDR3s include the opening cysteine and the closing phenylalanine or tryptophan. The order of the fields is D gene, J gene, V gene, clone size, CDR3 protein, CDR3 DNA. D genes are given only for firm matches. The size field is filled for only some rows; it gives once, few, many or a size class.

>NA|TRBJ1-5|TRBV5-5|few
CASSSTGASNQPQHF
TGTGCCAGCAGCTCAACGGGCGCGAGCAATCAGCCCCAGCATTTT
>TRBD1|TRBJ1-3|TRBV5-1|NA
CASSNKTGKYGNTIYF
TGCGCCAGCAGCAATAAGACAGGGAAATACGGAAACACCATATATTTT
>TRBD2|TRBJ2-2|TRBV5-1|once
CASSSGLAGGRSGELFF
TGCGCCAGCAGCTCGGGACTAGCGGGAGGGCGCTCCGGGGAGCTGTTTTTT
>NA|TRBJ2-7|TRBV12-5|NA
CASGGSGSSYEQYF
TGTGCTAGTGGTGGTAGCGGAAGCTCCTACGAGCAGTACTTC
>TRBD1|TRBJ1-2|TRBV5-1|NA
CASSLQGQGNYGYTF
TGCGCCAGCAGCTTGCAAGGACAGGGTAACTATGGCTACACCTTC
>TRBD2|TRBJ2-7|TRBV2|NA
CASSRTSSTYEQYF
TGTGCCAGCAGCCGGACTAGCTCCACCTACGAGCAGTACTTC
>NA|TRBJ1-3|TRBV10-3|NA
CANQDSSSGNTIYF
TGTGCCAACCAAGACAGCTCCTCTGGAAACACCATATATTTT
>NA|TRBJ2-7|TRBV7-8|NA
CASSLDSGEVGRLSYF
TGTGCCAGCAGCTTAGACTCTGGGGAAGTGGGGAGACTGTCGTACTTC
>NA|TRBJ2-3|TRBV7-2|NA
CASSFDSSTDTQYF
TGTGCCAGCAGCTTTGATTCTAGCACAGATACGCAGTATTTT
>NA|TRBJ2-5|TRBV6-5|NA
CASSYFVGRSRETQYF
TGTGCCAGCAGTTACTTCGTGGGGAGGTCTCGGGAGACCCAGTACTTC
>NA|TRBJ2-7|TRBV2|NA
CASSFGTEQYF
TGTGCCAGCTCCTTCGGGACCGAGCAGTACTTC
>TRBD1|TRBJ1-6|TRBV19|NA
CASSIPGQISPLHF
TGTGCCAGTAGTATTCCGGGACAGATTTCACCCCTCCACTTT
>NA|TRBJ2-3|TRBV4-1|NA
CASNERRETDTQYF
TGCGCCAGCAACGAGCGACGGGAAACCGATACGCAGTATTTT
>NA|TRBJ2-1|TRBV15|NA
CATSRDGGGRFF
TGTGCCACCAGCAGAGATGGTGGGGGGAGGTTCTTC
>TRBD2|TRBJ2-5|TRBV6-9|NA
CASSYSTGASGRARETQYF
TGTGCCAGCAGTTATTCGACCGGGGCTAGCGGGAGAGCGCGGGAGACCCAGTACTTC
>TRBD1|TRBJ1-5|TRBV7-2|NA
CASSSAGTGLQPRHF
TGTGCCAGCAGCTCCGCCGGGACAGGGTTGCAGCCCCGGCATTTT
>NA|TRBJ2-1|TRBV10-1|NA
CASSEFIGEDNEQFF
TGCGCCAGCAGTGAGTTTATCGGAGAAGACAATGAGCAGTTCTTC
>TRBD2|TRBJ2-5|TRBV27|NA
CASKTSGVRETQYF
TGTGCCAGCAAGACTAGCGGGGTGCGAGAGACCCAGTACTTC
>TRBD2|TRBJ2-1|TRBV19|NA
CASSITLAGGREQFF
TGTGCCAGTAGTATCACTCTAGCGGGGGGGCGGGAGCAGTTCTTC
>NA|TRBJ2-5|TRBV7-2|NA
CASSPGPTETQYF
TGTGCCAGCAGCCCCGGGCCAACGGAGACCCAGTACTTC
>NA|TRBJ1-2|TRBV6-6|NA
CASSLTRGGSGYTF
TGTGCCAGCAGTCTTACTCGGGGGGGCTCTGGCTACACCTTC
>NA|TRBJ1-6|TRBV19|once
CASHSGAALNSPLHF
TGTGCCAGCCATTCTGGGGCAGCTCTTAATTCACCCCTCCACTTT
>TRBD1|TRBJ1-5|TRBV5-6|NA
CASSRGTGWMVSNQPQHF
TGTGCCAGCAGCAGAGGGACAGGGTGGATGGTTAGCAATCAGCCCCAGCATTTT
>NA|TRBJ1-2|TRBV19|NA
CASSIQRDFYGYTF
TGTGCCAGTAGTATCCAACGGGACTTCTATGGCTACACCTTC
>NA|TRBJ1-1|TRBV4-1|NA
CASSRPGGQLNTEAFF
TGCGCCAGCAGCCGGCCTGGAGGACAGCTGAACACTGAAGCTTTCTTT
>NA|TRBJ1-1|TRBV15|NA
CATNLEMNTEAFF
TGTGCCACCAACTTGGAGATGAACACTGAAGCTTTCTTT
>NA|TRBJ2-5|TRBV5-5|NA
CASSLSGSTETQYF
TGTGCCAGCAGCTTATCCGGGTCCACAGAGACCCAGTACTTC
>NA|TRBJ2-1|TRBV30|NA
CAWRWGRGGYNEQFF
TGTGCCTGGAGGTGGGGCAGGGGGGGATACAATGAGCAGTTCTTC
>TRBD1|TRBJ2-7|TRBV10-1|NA
CASPPDRRSYEQYF
TGCGCCAGTCCACCGGACAGGAGGTCCTACGAGCAGTACTTC
>TRBD1|TRBJ1-4|TRBV30|NA
CAWSVQGTGVSNEKLFF
TGTGCCTGGAGTGTACAGGGGACAGGGGTGTCTAATGAAAAACTGTTTTTT
>NA|TRBJ1-3|TRBV11-2|once
CASKLSGGNTIYF
TGTGCCAGCAAACTATCGGGTGGAAACACCATATATTTT
>TRBD1|TRBJ1-1|TRBV10-3|NA
CAISEYRGLEAFF
TGTGCCATCAGTGAGTACAGGGGGTTGGAAGCTTTCTTT
>NA|TRBJ2-5|TRBV2|NA
CASSPRAGETQYF
TGTGCCAGCAGTCCGAGGGCAGGGGAGACCCAGTACTTC
>TRBD1|TRBJ1-3|TRBV12-5|NA
CASGPNPGQGSAGNTIYF
TGTGCTAGTGGTCCGAATCCGGGACAGGGTTCTGCTGGAAACACCATATATTTT
>NA|TRBJ1-2|TRBV29-1|NA
CSVGGDGYGYTF
TGCAGCGTTGGGGGGGACGGGTATGGCTACACCTTC
>NA|TRBJ1-3|TRBV28|NA
CASSLGRSTIYF
TGTGCCAGCAGTTTAGGCAGAAGCACCATATATTTT
>NA|TRBJ2-7|TRBV27|NA
CASIGGYEQYF
TGTGCCAGCATTGGGGGCTACGAGCAGTACTTC
>NA|TRBJ1-5|TRBV5-4|NA
CASSQRGADQPQHF
TGTGCCAGCAGCCAAAGAGGGGCCGATCAGCCCCAGCATTTT
>TRBD1|TRBJ1-5|TRBV7-2|NA
CASSLAQGVQPQHF
TGTGCCAGCAGCTTAGCACAGGGGGTTCAGCCCCAGCATTTT
>NA|TRBJ1-4|TRBV2|NA
CASSGSARVSFF
TGTGCCAGCAGTGGGTCCGCCAGGGTCTCGTTTTTT
>TRBD1|TRBJ2-6|TRBV27|NA
CASSAQYRDRSSGANVLTF
TGTGCCAGCAGTGCCCAATACCGGGACAGGTCTTCTGGGGCCAACGTCCTGACTTTC
>NA|TRBJ2-5|TRBV7-2|NA
CASSLYGGFQETQYF
TGTGCCAGCAGCTTATATGGGGGATTCCAAGAGACCCAGTACTTC
>TRBD2|TRBJ2-2|TRBV5-1|NA
CASSLSGSAPLGTGELFF
TGCGCCAGCAGCTTGAGCGGGAGCGCACCTTTAGGAACCGGGGAGCTGTTTTTT
>NA|TRBJ2-1|TRBV11-2|NA
CASSPRLVSLGNEQFF
TGTGCCAGCAGCCCTAGACTAGTCTCATTGGGCAATGAGCAGTTCTTC
>NA|TRBJ1-6|TRBV19|NA
CASSLQGSSYNSPLHF
TGTGCCAGTAGCCTACAGGGAAGCTCCTATAATTCACCCCTCCACTTT
>NA|TRBJ1-1|TRBV6-5|NA
CASNRGDTEAFF
TGTGCCAGCAACCGGGGGGACACTGAAGCTTTCTTT
>TRBD1|TRBJ1-1|TRBV29-1|NA
CSVPRDSVEAFF
TGCAGCGTCCCCCGGGACAGCGTAGAAGCTTTCTTT
>NA|TRBJ2-7|TRBV6-5|NA
CARSTGNYEQSF
TGTGCCCGCTCAACAGGGAACTACGAGCAGTCCTTC